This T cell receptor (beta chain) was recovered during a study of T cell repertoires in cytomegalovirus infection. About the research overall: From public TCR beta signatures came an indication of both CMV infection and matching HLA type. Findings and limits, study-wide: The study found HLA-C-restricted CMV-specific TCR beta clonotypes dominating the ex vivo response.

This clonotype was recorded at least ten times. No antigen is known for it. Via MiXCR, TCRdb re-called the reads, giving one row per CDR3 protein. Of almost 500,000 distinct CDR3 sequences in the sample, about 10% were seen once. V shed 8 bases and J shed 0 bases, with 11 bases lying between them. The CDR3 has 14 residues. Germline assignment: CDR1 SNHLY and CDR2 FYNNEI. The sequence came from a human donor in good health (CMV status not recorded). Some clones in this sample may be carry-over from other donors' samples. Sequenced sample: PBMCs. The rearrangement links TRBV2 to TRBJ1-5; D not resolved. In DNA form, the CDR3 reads TGTGCCAGCGGGAAGACACATAGCAATCAGCCCCAGCATTTT. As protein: CASGKTHSNQPQHF.